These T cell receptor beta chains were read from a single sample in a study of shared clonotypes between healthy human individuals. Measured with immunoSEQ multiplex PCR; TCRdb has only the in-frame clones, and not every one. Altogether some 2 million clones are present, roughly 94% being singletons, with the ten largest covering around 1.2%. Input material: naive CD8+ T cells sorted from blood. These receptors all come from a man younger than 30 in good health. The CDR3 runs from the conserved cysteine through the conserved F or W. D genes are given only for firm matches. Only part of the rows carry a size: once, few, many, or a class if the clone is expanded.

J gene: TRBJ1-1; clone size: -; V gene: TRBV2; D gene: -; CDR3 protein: CASGPHGGETEAFF; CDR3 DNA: TGTGCCAGCGGTCCCCATGGGGGCGAAACTGAAGCTTTCTTT
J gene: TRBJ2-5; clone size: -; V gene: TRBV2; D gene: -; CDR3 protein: CASSQSTLTALNQETQYF; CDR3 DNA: TGTGCCAGCAGTCAAAGCACATTGACAGCACTAAATCAAGAGACCCAGTACTTC
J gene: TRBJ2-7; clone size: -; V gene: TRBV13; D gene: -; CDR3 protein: CASNPLRTYEQYF; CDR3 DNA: TGTGCCAGCAATCCCTTAAGGACCTACGAGCAGTACTTC
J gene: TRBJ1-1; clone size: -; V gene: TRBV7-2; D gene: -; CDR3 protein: CASSHGGANEAFF; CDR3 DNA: TGTGCCAGCAGTCACGGGGGGGCGAATGAAGCTTTCTTT
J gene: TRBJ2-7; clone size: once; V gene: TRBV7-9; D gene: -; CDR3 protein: CASSPDYPYEQYF; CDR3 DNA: TGTGCCAGCAGCCCGGACTACCCGTACGAGCAGTACTTC
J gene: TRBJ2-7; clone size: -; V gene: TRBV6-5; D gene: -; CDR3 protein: CASDIPGEQYF; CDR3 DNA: TGTGCCAGCGATATTCCAGGAGAGCAGTACTTC
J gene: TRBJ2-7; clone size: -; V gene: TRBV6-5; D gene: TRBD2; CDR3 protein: CASSYSGGSNYEQYF; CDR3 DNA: TGTGCCAGCAGTTACTCAGGCGGGAGCAACTACGAGCAGTACTTC
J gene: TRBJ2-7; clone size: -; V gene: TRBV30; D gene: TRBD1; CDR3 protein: CAWGRTGFEQYF; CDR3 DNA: TGTGCCTGGGGTCGGACAGGGTTCGAGCAGTACTTC
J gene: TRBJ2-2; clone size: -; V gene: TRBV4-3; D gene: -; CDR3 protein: CASSQDTGLNTGELFF; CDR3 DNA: TGCGCCAGCAGCCAAGATACCGGACTAAACACCGGGGAGCTGTTTTTT
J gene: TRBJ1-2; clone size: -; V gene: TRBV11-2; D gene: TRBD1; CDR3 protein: CASYGTGGNYGYTF; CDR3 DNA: TGTGCCAGCTATGGGACAGGGGGTAACTATGGCTACACCTTC
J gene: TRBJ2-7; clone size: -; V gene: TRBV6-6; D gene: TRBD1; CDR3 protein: CASTEDRVSGDEQYF; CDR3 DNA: TGTGCCAGCACCGAGGACAGGGTCAGTGGCGACGAGCAGTACTTC
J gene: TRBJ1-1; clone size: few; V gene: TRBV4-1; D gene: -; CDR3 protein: CASSYSRVGTEAFF; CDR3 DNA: TGCGCCAGCAGCTATTCCAGGGTGGGCACTGAAGCTTTCTTT
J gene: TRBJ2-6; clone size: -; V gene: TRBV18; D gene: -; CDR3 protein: CASSPPLSGANVLTF; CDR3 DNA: TGTGCCAGCTCACCACCTTTGTCAGGGGCCAACGTCCTGACTTTC
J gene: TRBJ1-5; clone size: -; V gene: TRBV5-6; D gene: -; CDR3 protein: CASSLFGQPQHF; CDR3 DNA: TGTGCCAGCAGCTTGTTCGGGCAGCCCCAGCATTTT
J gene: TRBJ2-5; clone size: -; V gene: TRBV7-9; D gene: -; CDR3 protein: CASSLSGLDETQYF; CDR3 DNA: TGTGCCAGCAGCTTATCGGGATTAGACGAGACCCAGTACTTC
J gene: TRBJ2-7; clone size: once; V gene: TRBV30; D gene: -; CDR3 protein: CAWRWGYEQYF; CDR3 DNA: TGTGCCTGGAGATGGGGTTACGAGCAGTACTTC
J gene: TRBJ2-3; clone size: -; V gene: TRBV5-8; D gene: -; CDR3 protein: CASSFGQSMDTQYF; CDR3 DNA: TGTGCCAGCAGCTTCGGACAGAGCATGGATACGCAGTATTTT
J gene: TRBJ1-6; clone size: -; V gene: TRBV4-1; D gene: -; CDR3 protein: CASSQVGQGTNSPLHF; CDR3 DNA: TGCGCCAGCAGCCAAGTGGGCCAGGGGACTAATTCACCCCTCCACTTT
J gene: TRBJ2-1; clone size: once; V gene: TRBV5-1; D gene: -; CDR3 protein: CASSLIQGPYSPMVNNEQFF; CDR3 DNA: TGCGCCAGCAGCCTTATTCAGGGACCATATAGTCCCATGGTTAACAATGAGCAGTTCTTC
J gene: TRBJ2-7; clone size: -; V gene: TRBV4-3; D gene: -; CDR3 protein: CASSQGTGTHDSSYEQYF; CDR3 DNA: TGCGCCAGCAGCCAGGGTACCGGGACGCACGATAGCTCCTACGAGCAGTACTTC
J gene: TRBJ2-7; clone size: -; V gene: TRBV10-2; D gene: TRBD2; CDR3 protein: CATGEGLAGGGQYF; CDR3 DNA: TGCGCCACCGGGGAAGGACTAGCGGGCGGTGGGCAGTACTTC
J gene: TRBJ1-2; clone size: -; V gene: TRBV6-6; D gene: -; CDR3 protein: CASIRLGDEANYGYTF; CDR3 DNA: TGTGCCAGCATCCGATTGGGGGACGAGGCTAACTATGGCTACACCTTC
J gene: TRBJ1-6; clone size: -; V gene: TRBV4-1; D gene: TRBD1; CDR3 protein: CASSAQDRDNSPLHF; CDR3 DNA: TGCGCCAGCAGCGCACAGGACAGGGATAATTCACCCCTCCACTTT
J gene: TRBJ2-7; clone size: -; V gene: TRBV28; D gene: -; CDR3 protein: CASSQIGSSYEQYF; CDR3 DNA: TGTGCCAGCAGTCAGATCGGGAGCTCCTACGAGCAGTACTTC
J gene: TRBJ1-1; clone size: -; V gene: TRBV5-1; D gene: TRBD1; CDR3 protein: CASSWTGGVNTEAFF; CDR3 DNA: TGCGCCAGCAGCTGGACAGGGGGCGTGAACACTGAAGCTTTCTTT
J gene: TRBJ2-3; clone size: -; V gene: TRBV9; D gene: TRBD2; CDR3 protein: CASSVRAGGWTDTQYF; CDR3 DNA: TGTGCCAGCAGCGTGAGAGCGGGGGGCTGGACAGATACGCAGTATTTT
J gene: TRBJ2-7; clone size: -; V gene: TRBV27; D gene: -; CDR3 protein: CASRERELPYEQYF; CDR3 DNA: TGTGCCAGCCGCGAAAGGGAGCTCCCCTACGAGCAGTACTTC
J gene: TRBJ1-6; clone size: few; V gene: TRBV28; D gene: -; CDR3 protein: CASSFSGAGSPLHF; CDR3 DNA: TGTGCCAGCAGTTTTTCAGGGGCTGGATCACCCCTCCACTTT
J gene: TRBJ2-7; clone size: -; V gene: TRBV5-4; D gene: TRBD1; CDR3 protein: CASSKDGGQGEAYEQYF; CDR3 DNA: TGTGCCAGCAGCAAGGACGGGGGACAGGGGGAAGCCTACGAGCAGTACTTC
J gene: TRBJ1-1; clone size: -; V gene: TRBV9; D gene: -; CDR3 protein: CASSRQTALNTEAFF; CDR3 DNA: TGTGCCAGCAGCCGACAGACAGCTCTGAACACTGAAGCTTTCTTT
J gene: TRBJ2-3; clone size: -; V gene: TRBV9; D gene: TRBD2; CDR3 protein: CASSVGGLAGDTQYF; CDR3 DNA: TGTGCCAGCAGCGTAGGAGGACTAGCAGGAGATACGCAGTATTTT
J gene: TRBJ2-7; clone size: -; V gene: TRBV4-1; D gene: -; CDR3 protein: CASSQFAGTGAYEQYF; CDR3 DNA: TGCGCCAGCAGCCAATTCGCCGGGACGGGGGCCTACGAGCAGTACTTC
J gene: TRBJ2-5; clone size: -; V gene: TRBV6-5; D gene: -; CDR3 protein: CASSPFGGLGETQYF; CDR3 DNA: TGTGCCAGCAGTCCCTTTGGGGGGCTGGGCGAGACCCAGTACTTC
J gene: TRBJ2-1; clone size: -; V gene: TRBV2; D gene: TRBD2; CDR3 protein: CASEGTSGGDEQFF; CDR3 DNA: TGTGCCAGCGAGGGGACTAGCGGAGGGGATGAGCAGTTCTTC
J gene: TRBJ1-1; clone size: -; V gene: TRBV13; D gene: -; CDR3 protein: CASSLGQGRTEAFF; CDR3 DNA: TGTGCCAGCAGCTTAGGCCAGGGGAGGACTGAAGCTTTCTTT
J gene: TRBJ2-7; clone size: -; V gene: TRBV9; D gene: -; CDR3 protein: CASSVGDEDEQYF; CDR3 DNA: TGTGCCAGCAGCGTCGGGGACGAGGACGAGCAGTACTTC
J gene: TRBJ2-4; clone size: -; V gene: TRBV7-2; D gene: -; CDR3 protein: CASSFGGGGDIQYF; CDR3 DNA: TGTGCCAGCAGCTTCGGGGGAGGTGGGGACATTCAGTACTTC
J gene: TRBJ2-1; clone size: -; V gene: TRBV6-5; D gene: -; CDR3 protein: CASSYGLSSYNEQFF; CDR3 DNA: TGTGCCAGCAGTTACGGCCTTTCCTCCTACAATGAGCAGTTCTTC
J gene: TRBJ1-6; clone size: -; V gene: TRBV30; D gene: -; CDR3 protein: CAWSVNGQVHNSPLHF; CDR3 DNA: TGTGCCTGGAGTGTAAACGGTCAGGTACATAATTCACCCCTCCACTTT